This T cell receptor beta chain derives from a study of T cell repertoires in cytomegalovirus infection. Across the study: Selected CMV epitopes included recently identified HLA-C-restricted ones as well as well-studied HLA-B-restricted ones. Public TCR beta signature analysis indicated the presence of both CMV infection and matching HLA type.

Remarks on this clonotype: Antigen specificity is unknown.

General study findings and limits: What dominated the ex vivo response were HLA-C-restricted CMV-specific TCR beta clonotypes. Frequencies of public TCR beta families were cumulated, and this identified carriers of CMV plus the relevant HLA.

TCRdb ran MiXCR on the reads and lists one entry per CDR3 protein. Of 300,000 to 400,000 distinct CDR3 sequences in the sample, around 29% were seen once. The receptor was isolated from a human donor in good health (CMV status not recorded). Some clones in this sample may be carry-over from other donors' samples. This sample comprised cultured PBMCs, obtained from culture after CMV antigen stimulation.

The CDR3, as DNA: TGTGCCAGCAGCTTAGAGGATTTCTATGGCTACACCTTC. It yields the protein CASSLEDFYGYTF. The chain uses TRBV7-9 and TRBJ1-2; D remains unclear. V lost 1 base to trimming and J lost 4 bases, with 7 bases between them. This CDR3 is 13 amino acids long. Per germline, CDR1 SEHNR and CDR2 FQNEAQ (reference sequence).